These 25 T cell receptor beta chains originate from one sample sequenced in a study of cytomegalovirus exposure and HLA in healthy donors. Assay used: immunoSEQ multiplex PCR; TCRdb lists only in-frame clones, some missing. The data show 160,000 or so clones, around 86% seen once. The sample taken for sequencing was PBMCs. All receptors come from a man between 18 and 35 years old in good health and CMV-seropositive.

V usage is TRBV29-1 and J usage is TRBJ2-1; 11 bases agree with TRBD2. This CDR3 region has 15 residues. After removal of 6 bases from V and 3 bases from J, the junction contained 7 bases not matched to a gene. CDR1 SQVTM and CDR2 ANQGSEA come from the germline V gene. For the CDR3, the DNA is TGCAGCGTGGATCCGACTAGCGGGGACTACAATGAGCAGTTCTTC. Encoded protein: CSVDPTSGDYNEQFF.

This chain joins TRBV25-1 and TRBJ1-5; D is unclear. The germline CDR1 and CDR2 sequences are MGHDK and SYGVNS. Trimming stripped 5 bases from V and 1 base from J, with 9 bases between. CDR3 length: 14 amino acids. CDR3 DNA sequence: TGTGCCAGCAGTCATGGGAGCAGCAATCAGCCCCAGCATTTT. Protein: CASSHGSSNQPQHF.

The chain is built from TRBV6-6 and TRBJ1-5, with TRBD1 identical over 8 bases. Unmatched junction bases numbered 5, after V lost 5 bases and J lost 5 bases. In germline, CDR1 is MNHNY, CDR2 SVGAGI (reference sequence). The CDR3 runs to 14 residues. The CDR3 sequence is CASSGQGRDQPQHF. The CDR3 DNA reads as TGTGCCAGCAGTGGACAGGGCAGGGATCAGCCCCAGCATTTT.

The V gene is TRBV11-2, the J gene TRBJ2-7; unclear D gene. This CDR3 spans 11 amino acids. The V and J ends lost 2 bases and 6 bases respectively, with 5 bases between them. Germline CDR1 reads SGHAT; CDR2 reads FQNNGV. As DNA, the CDR3 is TGTGCCAGCAGCTTATCTCTCGAGCAGTACTTC. This sequence encodes CASSLSLEQYF.

This chain joins TRBV19 and TRBJ1-6; a weak D match, TRBD1 (6 bases). V gave up 5 bases and J gave up 0 bases, with 14 bases separating them. CDR3 length: 17 residues. The V gene's germline CDR1 is LNHDA and CDR2 SQIVND (reference sequence). The CDR3: CASSPFGQSSYNSPLHF. The CDR3, as DNA: TGTGCCAGTAGTCCTTTCGGACAGAGCTCCTATAATTCACCCCTCCACTTT.

The chain employs TRBV28 and TRBJ2-1; D is perhaps TRBD1 (6 bases). The germline V and J ends were trimmed by 2 bases and 0 bases, with 8 bases remaining between them. The germline V gene encodes CDR1 MDHEN and CDR2 SYDVKM. The CDR3 consists of 15 residues. Here the CDR3 DNA reads TGTGCCAGCAGTTTAGGGACAAGCTCCTACAATGAGCAGTTCTTC. It yields the protein CASSLGTSSYNEQFF.

CDR3 DNA: TGTGCCAGCAGCTTTTCGGGGGGCAATCAGCCCCAGCATTTT. Its translation is CASSFSGGNQPQHF. This chain connects TRBV7-2 to TRBJ1-5, with a possible D match to TRBD1 (5 bases). V was trimmed by 3 bases and J by 2 bases, leaving 8 bases between them. The CDR3 covers 14 residues. Germline lookup yields CDR1 SGHTA and CDR2 FQGNSA.

The J gene is TRBJ2-1, the V gene TRBV5-4; the D gene is possibly TRBD2 (6 bases). The CDR3 has 13 amino acids. V was cut by 1 base and J by 6 bases, with 8 bases left in between. Germline values: CDR1 SGHNT, CDR2 YYREEE (reference sequence). This chain's CDR3 is CASSLTSSNEQFF. The CDR3 DNA follows: TGTGCCAGCAGCTTGACTAGCAGCAATGAGCAGTTCTTC. The full variable domain, completed using reference TRBV5-4 and TRBJ2-1, is ETGVTQSPTHLIKTRGQQVTLRCSSQSGHNTVSWYQQALGQGPQFIFQYYREEENGRGNFPPRFSGLQFPNYSSELNVNALELDDSALYLCASSLTSSNEQFFGPGTRLTVL.

This clone was found once. The germline gene is not matched at one end of the junction; a read error may be the cause. V gene TRBV7-7 combines with J gene TRBJ2-7; 8 bases line up with TRBD1. Looked up from germline, CDR1 is SSHAT and CDR2 is FNYEAQ (reference sequence). This CDR3 region has 14 residues. The CDR3 DNA sequence: TGTGCTAGCAGCCCCCGACAGGGGAAGAACGAGCAGTACTTC. It codes for CASSPRQGKNEQYF.

The chain combines TRBV11-1 with TRBJ2-7; D remains ambiguous. Trimming removed 4 bases from V and 2 bases from J, with 18 bases in between. CDR3 length equals 16 residues. Per germline, CDR1 SGHAT and CDR2 FQDESV (reference sequence). The CDR3 is CASSSILRGAPYEQYF. The CDR3 nucleotides are TGTGCCAGCAGCTCTATACTAAGAGGAGCCCCCTACGAGCAGTACTTC.

Note on this clone: The germline gene is not matched at one end of the junction; a read error may be the cause. The chain links TRBV7-9 to TRBJ1-2, with 8 bases aligning to TRBD1. Germline values: CDR1 SEHNR, CDR2 FQNEAQ (reference sequence). CDR3 size: 13 residues. The CDR3 sequence is CASSLELGQARGF. CDR3 nucleotide sequence: TGTGCCAGCAGCTTAGAATTGGGACAGGCCAGGGGCTTC.

The genes are TRBV10-3 and TRBJ1-1; TRBD1 agrees at 8 bases. This CDR3 region has 14 residues. Germline CDR1 is ENHRY and CDR2 is SYGVKD. Trimming removed 8 bases from V and 6 bases from J; junction bases left unmatched: 11. The CDR3 region has the DNA TGTGCCATCGGGACGGGACAGGTAGGGTCTGAAGCTTTCTTT. Amino acids: CAIGTGQVGSEAFF.

The rearrangement joins TRBV6-1 to TRBJ1-5; D remains unclear. Between the trimmed V and J ends, which lost 3 bases and 4 bases, there was a span of 13 bases. This CDR3 contains 15 residues. Germline CDR1 reads MNHNS; CDR2 reads SASEGT. CDR3 protein: CASSEGLLVNQPQHF. The CDR3 coding sequence is TGTGCCAGCAGTGAGGGCCTCCTTGTGAATCAGCCCCAGCATTTT.

Here the CDR3 reads CASSMGQSGAEQYF. CDR3 sequence (DNA): TGTGCCAGTAGCATGGGACAGAGTGGGGCCGAGCAGTACTTC. The rearrangement links TRBV19 to TRBJ2-7; 7 nucleotides agree with TRBD1. The V segment lost 6 bases and the J segment 6 bases; nucleotides outside the gene matches: 11. Germline-derived CDR1 and CDR2 are LNHDA and SQIVND (reference sequence). The CDR3 length is 14 residues.

J is TRBJ2-1 and V is TRBV27; D remains unclear. From germline, CDR1 is MNHEY and CDR2 SMNVEV (reference sequence). Trimming shortened V by 2 bases and J by 7 bases, and 9 bases separated the two germline ends. The CDR3 contains 13 residues. The CDR3 reads CASSLRGQNEQFF. DNA for the CDR3: TGTGCCAGCAGTTTAAGAGGCCAGAATGAGCAGTTCTTC.

A single count supports this clone. The chain has TRBV18 and TRBJ2-5; a possible D gene is TRBD1 (6 bases). The length of the CDR3 is 14 residues. Trimming took off 0 bases at V and 3 bases at J, with 8 bases between the two ends. Germline V gene data show CDR1 as KGHSH and CDR2 as LQKENI. CDR3 region: CASSPPGTKETQYF. The DNA of the CDR3 is TGTGCCAGCTCACCACCTGGGACAAAAGAGACCCAGTACTTC.

This sequence joins TRBV7-8 and TRBJ1-5; D is possibly TRBD1 (6 bases). There are 16 residues in the CDR3. CDR1 is SGHVS and CDR2 is FQNEAQ in the germline V gene. Trimming stripped 1 base from V and 1 base from J, with 11 bases between. Here the CDR3 DNA reads TGTGCCAGCAGCTTAGGGACAGAACTAAGCAATCAGCCCCAGCATTTT. It codes for CASSLGTELSNQPQHF.

J is TRBJ2-7 and V is TRBV4-2; D call uncertain. Trimming removed 4 bases at V and 2 bases at J, with 12 bases between. The germline V gene encodes CDR1 LGHNA and CDR2 YNFKEQ. The CDR3 runs 14 residues. In DNA, the CDR3 is TGTGCCAGCAGCCCCGTGGGCCGGACCTACGAGCAGTACTTC. Translated, it gives CASSPVGRTYEQYF.

The chain employs TRBV30 and TRBJ1-1, with 8 bases matching TRBD1. Germline CDR1 GTSNPN, CDR2 SVGIG (reference sequence). CDR3 length: 13 amino acids. Trimming took 1 base from V and 4 from J; bases not matched to a gene: 2. The DNA of the CDR3 is TGTGCCTGGAGTGGACAGGGGCGCACTGAAGCTTTCTTT. This encodes CAWSGQGRTEAFF.

The chain has TRBV2 and TRBJ1-2; D possibly corresponds to TRBD1 (5 bases). Deletions cut 6 bases from V and 5 bases from J, with 10 bases between. This CDR3 has 12 amino acids. Germline V gene lookup returns CDR1 SNHLY and CDR2 FYNNEI. The CDR3 bases are TGTGCCAGCAGCCCCACAGGTTATGGCTACACCTTC. It yields the protein CASSPTGYGYTF.

The sample holds one count of this clone. The chain combines TRBV7-9 with TRBJ1-1; TRBD1 matches 10 bases. Trimming cost V 5 bases and J 0 bases; bases outside gene matches: 12. The CDR3 is 18 amino acids. From germline, CDR1 is SEHNR and CDR2 FQNEAQ (reference sequence). The CDR3 DNA reads as TGTGCCAGCAGCCTAGGGTCGACAGGGGGCCGATTGAACACTGAAGCTTTCTTT. It is translated as CASSLGSTGGRLNTEAFF.

The J gene is TRBJ2-7, the V gene TRBV6-5, with TRBD2 as a possible D gene (5 bases). Germline V CDR1 and CDR2: MNHEY, SVGAGI. Between the trimmed V and J ends, which lost 0 bases and 1 base, there was a span of 10 bases. The CDR3 contains 15 residues. This CDR3 reads CASSYSWEWSYEQYF. Here the CDR3 DNA reads TGTGCCAGCAGTTACTCGTGGGAGTGGTCCTACGAGCAGTACTTC.

The V gene is TRBV2, the J gene TRBJ2-5; D gene ambiguous. This CDR3 contains 13 residues. Germline loops: CDR1 SNHLY, CDR2 FYNNEI. Trimming cost V 5 bases and J 5 bases, with 12 bases left between them. The CDR3 bases are TGTGCCAGCAGTTCTCAGTCCGGGGAGACCCAGTACTTC. Its translation is CASSSQSGETQYF. The whole variable domain, remainder taken from reference TRBV2 and TRBJ2-5, is EPEVTQTPSHQVTQMGQEVILRCVPISNHLYFYWYRQILGQKVEFLVSFYNNEISEKSEIFDDQFSVERPDGSNFTLKIRSTKLEDSAMYFCASSSQSGETQYFGPGTRLLVL.

V usage is TRBV29-1 and J usage is TRBJ2-1, with a possible D match to TRBD2 (6 bases). The CDR3 spans 16 residues. Looked up from germline, CDR1 is SQVTM and CDR2 is ANQGSEA. Trimming stripped 0 bases from V and 1 base from J, with 13 bases between. CDR3 loop: CSVEDQRAGSYNEQFF. The DNA for the CDR3 is TGCAGCGTTGAAGATCAGCGGGCGGGGTCCTACAATGAGCAGTTCTTC.

The V and J genes are TRBV27 and TRBJ2-3; 7 bases map to TRBD1. The junction had 2 bases not matched to a gene; V was cut back by 7 bases and J by 4 bases. The V gene's germline CDR1 is MNHEY and CDR2 SMNVEV (reference sequence). The CDR3 length is 12 residues. CDR3 amino acids: CASKGAPDTQYF. The CDR3 DNA reads TGTGCCAGCAAGGGGGCCCCAGATACGCAGTATTTT.